The 4 T cell receptor beta chains below were found in one sample sequenced in a study of chronic HIV infection and antiretroviral therapy (dated by TCRdb to about 2015). The library relied on 5' RACE. The data were produced on an Illumina MiSeq. The raw public reads went through TCRdb reprocessing: fastp at Q25, MiXCR clone calling, in-frame beta chains kept. Every entry covers one CDR3 protein and lists the most common genes and DNA from its rows. A total of more than 25,000 distinct CDR3 sequences appear in this sample, roughly 9.1% of them only once. The ten biggest clones cover about 2.4% of the sample. The sample consisted of peripheral blood. The receptor set was obtained from an adult who had HIV and had not received antiretroviral therapy, or was an uninfected healthy control (not recorded which).

This clonotype was picked up many times. The chain uses TRBV6-1 and TRBJ1-4; a weak D match, TRBD1 (6 bases). This CDR3 spans 17 amino acids. The V and J ends lost 7 bases and 7 bases respectively, with 25 bases between them. Germline V CDR1 and CDR2: MNHNS, SASEGT. CDR3 loop: CASTVPRDTPWSEKLFF. DNA of the CDR3: TGTGCCAGCACCGTCCCCCGGGACACGCCATGGAGTGAAAAACTGTTTTTT.

This clonotype came up many times. The chain carries TRBV4-1 and TRBJ2-5; D tentatively reads TRBD1 or TRBD2 (6 bases each). The CDR3 runs to 16 residues. CDR1 is MGHRA, CDR2 YSYEKL, per germline. With 2 bases removed from V and 5 bases from J, the gap between germline ends came to 18 bases. The CDR3 loop is CASSQPPGGGPETQYF. The CDR3 region has the DNA TGCGCCAGCAGCCAACCCCCCGGAGGGGGTCCTGAGACCCAGTACTTC.

This clonotype showed up many times. This chain uses TRBV2 with TRBJ2-3; tentatively, D is TRBD2 (5 bases). Trimming pared 2 bases from V and 2 bases from J, leaving 20 bases between. Germline values: CDR1 SNHLY, CDR2 FYNNEI. This CDR3 is built from 18 residues. The CDR3 DNA reads TGTGCCAGCAGTGAAAGTGGCTGGAGGACGGTCTACACAGATACGCAGTATTTT. Translation gives CASSESGWRTVYTDTQYF.

The chain is built from TRBV29-1 and TRBJ2-3; the D call may be TRBD1 or TRBD2 (6 bases each). The CDR3 consists of 15 residues. V was trimmed by 4 bases and J by 0 bases, leaving 14 bases between them. Germline loops: CDR1 SQVTM, CDR2 ANQGSEA. The CDR3 DNA reads as TGCAGCGTTGGGGGGGCGGGCCGGAGCACAGATACGCAGTATTTT. This gives the protein CSVGGAGRSTDTQYF.